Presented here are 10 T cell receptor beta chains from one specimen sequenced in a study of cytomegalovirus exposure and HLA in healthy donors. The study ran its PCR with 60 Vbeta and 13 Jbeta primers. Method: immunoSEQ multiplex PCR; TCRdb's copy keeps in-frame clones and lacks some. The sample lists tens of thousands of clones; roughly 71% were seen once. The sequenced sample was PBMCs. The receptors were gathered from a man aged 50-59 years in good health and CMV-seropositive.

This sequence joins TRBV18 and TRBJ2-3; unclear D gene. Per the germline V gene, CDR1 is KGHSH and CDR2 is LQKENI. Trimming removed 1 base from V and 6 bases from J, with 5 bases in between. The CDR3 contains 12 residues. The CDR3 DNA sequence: TGTGCCAGCTCACCACTTCGGGATACGCAGTATTTT. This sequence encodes CASSPLRDTQYF.

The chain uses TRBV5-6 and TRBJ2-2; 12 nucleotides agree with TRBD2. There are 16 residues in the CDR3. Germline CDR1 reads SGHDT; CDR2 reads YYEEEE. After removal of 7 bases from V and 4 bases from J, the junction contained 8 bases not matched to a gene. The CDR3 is CASSRLAGVGTGELFF. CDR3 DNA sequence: TGTGCCAGCTCCCGACTAGCGGGAGTAGGCACCGGGGAGCTGTTTTTT. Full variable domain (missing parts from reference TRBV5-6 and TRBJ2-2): DAGVTQSPTHLIKTRGQQVTLRCSPKSGHDTVSWYQQALGQGPQFIFQYYEEEERQRGNFPDRFSGHQFPNYSSELNVNALLLGDSALYLCASSRLAGVGTGELFFGEGSRLTVL.

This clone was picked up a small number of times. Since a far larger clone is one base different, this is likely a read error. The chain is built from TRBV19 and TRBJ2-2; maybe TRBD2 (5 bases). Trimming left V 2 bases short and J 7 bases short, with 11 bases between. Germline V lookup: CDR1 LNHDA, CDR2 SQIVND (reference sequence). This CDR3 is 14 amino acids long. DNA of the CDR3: TGTGCCAGTAGTATATATATAGCGCTCGGGGAGCTGTTTTTT. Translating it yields CASSIYIALGELFF.

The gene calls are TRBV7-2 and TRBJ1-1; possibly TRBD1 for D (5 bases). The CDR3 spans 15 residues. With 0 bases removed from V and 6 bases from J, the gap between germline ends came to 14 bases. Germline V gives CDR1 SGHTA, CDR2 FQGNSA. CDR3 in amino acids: CASSLARGLKSEAFF. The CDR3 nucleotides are TGTGCCAGCAGCTTAGCGCGGGGGTTAAAGTCTGAAGCTTTCTTT.

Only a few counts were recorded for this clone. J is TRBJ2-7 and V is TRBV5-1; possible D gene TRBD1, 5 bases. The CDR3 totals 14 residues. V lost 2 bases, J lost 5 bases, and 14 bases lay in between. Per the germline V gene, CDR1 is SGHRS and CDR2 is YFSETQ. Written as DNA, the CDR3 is TGCGCCAGCAGCTTAAGGGGCGCGATCGACGAGCAGTACTTC. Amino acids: CASSLRGAIDEQYF.

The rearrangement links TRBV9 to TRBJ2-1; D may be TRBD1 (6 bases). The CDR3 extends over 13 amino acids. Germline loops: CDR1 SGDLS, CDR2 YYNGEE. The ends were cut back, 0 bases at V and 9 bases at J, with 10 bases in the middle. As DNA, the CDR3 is TGTGCCAGCAGCGTAGGGACAGTCAGTGAGCAGTTCTTC. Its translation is CASSVGTVSEQFF.

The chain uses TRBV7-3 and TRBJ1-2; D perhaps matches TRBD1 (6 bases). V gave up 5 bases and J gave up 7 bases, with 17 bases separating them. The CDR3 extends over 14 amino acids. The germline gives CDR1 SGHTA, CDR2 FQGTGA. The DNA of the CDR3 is TGTGCCAGCAGCCCGGACAAAACAGGGCTTGGCTACACCTTC. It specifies CASSPDKTGLGYTF.

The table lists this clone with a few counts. In nucleotides, the CDR3 is TGTGCCAGTAAGCGGGGGGGCGGGTCGTCGGAGACCCAGTACTTC. Translated, it gives CASKRGGGSSETQYF. The rearrangement joins TRBV9 to TRBJ2-5; 10 nucleotides align to TRBD2. With V trimmed by 8 bases and J by 5 bases, 12 bases remained unmatched. CDR1 SGDLS and CDR2 YYNGEE come from the germline V gene. The CDR3 has 15 amino acids.

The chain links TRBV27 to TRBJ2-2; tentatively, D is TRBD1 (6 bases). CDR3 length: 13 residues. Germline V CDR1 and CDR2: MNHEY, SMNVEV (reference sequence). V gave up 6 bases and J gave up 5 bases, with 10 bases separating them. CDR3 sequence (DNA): TGTGCCAGCAGCTACAGGGTGACCGGGGAGCTGTTTTTT. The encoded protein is CASSYRVTGELFF.

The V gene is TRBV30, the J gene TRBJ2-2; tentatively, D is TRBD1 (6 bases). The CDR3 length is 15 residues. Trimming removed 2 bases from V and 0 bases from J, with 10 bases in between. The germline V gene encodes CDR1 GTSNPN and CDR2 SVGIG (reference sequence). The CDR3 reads CAWSQGHANTGELFF. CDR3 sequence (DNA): TGTGCCTGGAGTCAGGGACACGCGAACACCGGGGAGCTGTTTTTT.